This TCR beta chain was sequenced in a study of T cells in Graves' hyperthyroidism and ophthalmopathy (dated 2019 in TCRdb). Turning to the overall study: Peripheral blood samples were taken at the time of initial diagnosis, prior to any treatment. A discovery cohort of about 100 patients, approximately 44 with Graves' ophthalmopathy and more than 55 with stable Graves' hyperthyroidism, was used to find distinguishing TCR V-J signatures. An independent validation cohort of some 18 hyperthyroidism patients and about 16 patients who later progressed to ophthalmopathy tested prospective prediction of ophthalmopathy. The 90 to 100 discovery patients were randomly divided into training and test sets at a 7:3 ratio. The study also compared thyroid tissue and blood T-cell repertoires from 5 to 7 Graves' hyperthyroidism patients. Following sampling, methimazole starting at 30 mg daily was given to hyperthyroidism patients, and high-dose intravenous methylprednisolone was given to ophthalmopathy patients. The paper describes TCR Vbeta CDR3 sequencing of 135 peripheral blood samples, made up of 43 ophthalmopathy patients, approximately 73 hyperthyroidism patients and 17 progressor patients.

This clonotype was counted at least ten times. It lacks a known antigen. No much larger clone exists at a distance of one base, and base qualities are not known. A patient counted as having stable Graves' hyperthyroidism if no progression to ophthalmopathy occurred over 18 months of follow-up. Hyperthyroidism patients were aged 18 to 65 years and newly diagnosed, with disease duration of less than 2 months. Exclusion was applied to patients with uncontrolled infections, other autoimmune diseases, pregnancy or lactation. Diagnoses were established on the basis of clinical symptoms, serum thyroxine and TRAb, thyroid ultrasound, and orbital computed tomography. PBMCs were separated from roughly 10 ml of fresh peripheral blood using Ficoll-Paque density gradient centrifugation. Total RNA was extracted with Trizol reagent, and quality was checked on an Agilent 2100 Bioanalyzer. The TCR beta CDR3 regions were amplified from the RNA transcripts. For the first round of RT-PCR on the TCR CDR3, the HTBI primer set was used together with the Qiagen OneStep RT-PCR kit. Libraries were constructed in a second round of multiplex PCR, after which size selection and purification were carried out. The libraries were sequenced on an Illumina HiSeq2000 using paired-end 100 bp reads. The paper's processing steps were these. SOAPnuke was used to process the raw data, throwing out any read that contained adapters or uncalled bases, had a mean Phred below 15, or lacked an exact constant-primer or identifier match. COPE v1.2.5 was used to merge high-quality paired reads, and clonotypes were defined as unique nucleotide sequences. Clonotypes were aligned to IMGT TRBV, TRBD and TRBJ reference segments using MiTCR v1.1. Analysis was restricted to V-J combinations with a frequency above 0.0001, which covered about 99% of repertoires. The TCS score was defined as F50 (clonal expansion) divided by E x V (chaos), with BLOSUM62-based TCRdist calculated between CDR3 peptides within each V-J. Welch's t-statistics and random forest reduced 500 to 550 V-J features to 10 to 15, which were used in a naive Bayes classifier (R e1071). TCRdb reworked the public reads: Q25 trimming with fastp, MiXCR clone assembly, productive beta chains retained. Each CDR3 protein appears once, grouped with its most common genes and DNA. TCRdb, not the original authors, processed these V and J calls. The sample has 460,000 or so distinct CDR3 sequences on record, roughly 14% of them singletons. 17% of the sample goes to the ten largest clones.

The paper's findings and limits, for the study overall: Ophthalmopathy was separated from stable hyperthyroidism by a 13 V-J signature model, with about 88% sensitivity and around 81% specificity obtained in cross-validation and 80%/75% obtained in testing. Blood samples also contained most of the expanded thyroid clonotypes (frequency above 0.001), which suggests that blood repertoires may reflect thyroid immune responses. Sample size was not statistically predetermined, and blinding of investigators to group allocation was not performed. In validation, the model predicted progression to ophthalmopathy with approximately 69% sensitivity and approximately 74% specificity, a median of 6.5 months before onset.

The germline V gene encodes CDR1 SNHLY and CDR2 FYNNEI. Taken from cysteine to phenylalanine, the CDR3 has 16 residues. CDR3 DNA is the only sequence kept; it has 48 bases, read in frame from the first base. V and J lose 3 bases and 4 bases, and a span of 16 bases separates them. The chain joins TRBV2 to TRBJ1-3, and TRBD1 may be the D gene, going by 6 matching bases. The TCR sequence derives from a young woman with Graves' hyperthyroidism. The material sequenced was blood. The bases are TGTGCCAGCAGTGATCCCCGAGGAGGGGGGGGAAACACCATATATTTT. Protein translation: CASSDPRGGGGNTIYF.